Described below is a single TCR beta chain sequence and its context. This specimen belongs to a study of T cells in Graves' hyperthyroidism and ophthalmopathy. Study overall: Blood from the periphery was taken at initial diagnosis, before any treatment.

Amplified TCR beta CDR3 regions came from RNA transcripts. In the first-round RT-PCR of the TCR CDR3, the HTBI primer set was used. Each CDR3 protein gets one entry after TCRdb re-called the multiplex PCR reads with MiXCR. The profile shows approximately 370,000 distinct CDR3 sequences, about 15% of them singletons. This CDR3 is 17 amino acids long. The V gene lost 1 base and the J gene lost 4 bases, with 19 bases spanning the gap. From germline, CDR1 is SGHRS and CDR2 YFSETQ. Sequencing was performed on blood. This clonotype was sampled from a woman aged 25-40 years with Graves' hyperthyroidism. The chain joins TRBV5-1 to TRBJ2-3, with D possibly being TRBD1 or TRBD2 (5 bases each). The CDR3 sequence is CASSLPFSGQRADTQYF. The CDR3 DNA sequence: TGCGCCAGCAGCTTGCCCTTTTCGGGGCAACGGGCAGATACGCAGTATTTT.